The clone carrying this TCR beta chain was found many times. The sample comes from a study of T cells after yellow fever vaccination. Each CDR3 protein is one row after TCRdb ran MiXCR on the 5' RACE reads. Of around 72,000 distinct CDR3 sequences in the sample, around 7.1% were seen once. Germline V CDR1 and CDR2: MGHRA, YSYEKL. V lost 2 bases to trimming and J lost 0 bases; unmatched junction nucleotides: 2. The CDR3 runs 15 residues. This clonotype was sampled from a man aged 18 to 29 who received the YFV17D yellow fever vaccine. The sequencing here drew on CD8+ T cells sorted from PBMCs, taken 10 days after the first yellow fever vaccination. This chain connects TRBV4-1 to TRBJ1-2, with 8 bases that match TRBD1. CDR3 sequence: CASSQLTGANYGYTF. For the CDR3, the DNA is TGCGCCAGCAGCCAACTGACAGGGGCTAACTATGGCTACACCTTC.